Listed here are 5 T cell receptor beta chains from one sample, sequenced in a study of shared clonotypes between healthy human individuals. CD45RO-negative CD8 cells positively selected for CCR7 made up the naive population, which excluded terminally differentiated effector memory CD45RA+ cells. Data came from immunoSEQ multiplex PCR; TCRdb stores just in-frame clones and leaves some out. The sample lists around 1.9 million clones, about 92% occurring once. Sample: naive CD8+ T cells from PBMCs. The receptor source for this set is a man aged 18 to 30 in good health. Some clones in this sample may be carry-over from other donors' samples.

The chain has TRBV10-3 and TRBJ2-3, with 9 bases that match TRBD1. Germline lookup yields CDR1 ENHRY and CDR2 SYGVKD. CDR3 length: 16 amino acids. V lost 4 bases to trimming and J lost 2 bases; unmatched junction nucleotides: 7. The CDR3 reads CAISGRGQGNTDTQYF. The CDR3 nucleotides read TGTGCCATCAGTGGAAGGGGACAGGGCAACACAGATACGCAGTATTTT.

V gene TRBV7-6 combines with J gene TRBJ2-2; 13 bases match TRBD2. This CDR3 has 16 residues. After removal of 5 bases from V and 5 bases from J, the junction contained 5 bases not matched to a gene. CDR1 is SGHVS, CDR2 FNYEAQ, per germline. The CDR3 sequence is CASSEGLAGVTGELFF. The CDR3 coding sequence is TGTGCCAGCAGCGAAGGACTAGCGGGAGTTACCGGGGAGCTGTTTTTT. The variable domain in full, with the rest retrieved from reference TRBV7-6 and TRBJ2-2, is GAGVSQSPRYKVTKRGQDVALRCDPISGHVSLYWYRQALGQGPEFLTYFNYEAQQDKSGLPNDRFSAERPEGSISTLTIQRTEQRDSAMYRCASSEGLAGVTGELFFGEGSRLTVL.

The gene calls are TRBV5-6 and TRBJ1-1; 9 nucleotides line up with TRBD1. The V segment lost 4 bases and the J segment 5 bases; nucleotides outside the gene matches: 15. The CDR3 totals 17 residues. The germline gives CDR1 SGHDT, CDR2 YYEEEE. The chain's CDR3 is CASSRLGNRGPGTEAFF. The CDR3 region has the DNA TGTGCCAGCAGCCGTTTGGGAAACAGGGGGCCGGGAACTGAAGCTTTCTTT.

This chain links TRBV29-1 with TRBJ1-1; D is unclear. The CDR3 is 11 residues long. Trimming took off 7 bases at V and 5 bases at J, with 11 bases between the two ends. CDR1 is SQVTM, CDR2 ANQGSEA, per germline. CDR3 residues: CSALSATEAFF. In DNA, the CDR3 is TGCAGCGCCTTATCTGCTACTGAAGCTTTCTTT.

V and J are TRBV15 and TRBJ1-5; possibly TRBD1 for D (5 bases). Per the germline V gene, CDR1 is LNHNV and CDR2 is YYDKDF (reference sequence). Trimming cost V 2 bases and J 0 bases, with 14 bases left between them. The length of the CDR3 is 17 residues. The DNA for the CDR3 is TGTGCCACCAGCAGAATTACCAGGGCTCCTAGCAATCAGCCCCAGCATTTT. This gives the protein CATSRITRAPSNQPQHF. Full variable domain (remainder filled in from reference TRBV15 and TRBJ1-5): DAMVIQNPRYQVTQFGKPVTLSCSQTLNHNVMYWYQQKSSQAPKLLFHYYDKDFNNEADTPDNFQSRRPNTSFCFLDIRSPGLGDTAMYLCATSRITRAPSNQPQHFGDGTRLSIL.